Listed below are T cell receptor beta chains from one sample, sequenced in a study of shared clonotypes between healthy human individuals. Assay used: immunoSEQ multiplex PCR; TCRdb lists only in-frame clones, some missing. The sample shows more than 450,000 clones, 60% to 85% of them seen only once. Sample: PBMCs. The receptors were sampled from a woman aged 40 to 55 in good health. Some clones in this sample may be carry-over from other donors' samples. Both conserved end residues are trimmed from each CDR3.

v_gene	j_gene	CDR3aa
TRBV2	TRBJ2-4	ASSDPGEAKNIQY
TRBV18	TRBJ1-3	ASSRDRAGNTIY
TRBV15	TRBJ2-1	ATTGVRSSYNEQF
TRBV30	TRBJ1-2	AWSVRLFYGYT
TRBV5-4	TRBJ1-4	ASSLRQGAANEKLF
TRBV6-5	TRBJ1-6	ASSLGGNSPLH
TRBV6-1	TRBJ2-1	ASRTSGSYEQF
TRBV6-1	TRBJ2-3	ASRTVLAGADTQY
TRBV28	TRBJ1-4	ARILWTNEKLF
TRBV10-2	TRBJ1-2	ASAGQGNYGYT
TRBV7-3	TRBJ1-1	ASSLNGHIRTEAF
TRBV6-6	TRBJ2-7	ASSLAGDRGYEQY
TRBV2	TRBJ1-1	ASSPRDGEAF
TRBV5-1	TRBJ2-7	ASSLETEVDEQY
TRBV6-5	TRBJ1-4	ASSRGQNEKLF